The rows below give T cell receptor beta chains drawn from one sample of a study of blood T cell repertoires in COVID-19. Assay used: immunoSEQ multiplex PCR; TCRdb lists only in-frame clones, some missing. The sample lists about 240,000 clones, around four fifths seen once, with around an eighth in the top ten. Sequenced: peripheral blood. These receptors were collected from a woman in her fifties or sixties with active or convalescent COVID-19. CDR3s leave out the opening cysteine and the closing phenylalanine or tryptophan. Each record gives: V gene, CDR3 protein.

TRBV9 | ASSSNNEQF
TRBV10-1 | ASRRQTYYGYT
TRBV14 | ASSPVTGTGELF
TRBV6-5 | ASSSDRGLGYGYT
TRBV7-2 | ASSLVGTGGSGYT
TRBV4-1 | ASSQDPGVRQPQH
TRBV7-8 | ASSPSRGEGGEKLF
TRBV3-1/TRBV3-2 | ASSLSTDTQY
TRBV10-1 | ASTYGFSNQPQH
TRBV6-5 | ASTTRGVNYGYT
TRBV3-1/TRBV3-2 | ASSQEDRGSPLH
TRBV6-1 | ASSDGGSSYNSPLH
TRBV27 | ASLRGQGHT
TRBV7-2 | ASSLEAGQPQH
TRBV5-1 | ASSLLLAGGGETQY
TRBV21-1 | ASSNGRKAKNIQY
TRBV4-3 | ASSQDLSGAAGAF
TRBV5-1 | ASRATGYGGMGYT
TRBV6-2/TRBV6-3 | ASSYVPTSGRDTQY
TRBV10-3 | AISADGRNTEAF
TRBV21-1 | ASSITGTGETYEQY
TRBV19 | ASSREPLYGYT
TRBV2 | ASTTIFNYGYT
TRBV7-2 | ASSNRVRTEAF
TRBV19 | ASQAPRTGVGNEQF
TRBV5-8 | ASSFGQGGSPLH
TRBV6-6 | ASSPRQGSYGYT
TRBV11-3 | ASSLGPTLSYEQY
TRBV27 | ASSHRSNQPQH
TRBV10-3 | AISDLAGERGDTQY
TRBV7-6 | ASSPYGDRGGFYEQY
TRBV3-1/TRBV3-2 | ASSQEAGVYNEQF
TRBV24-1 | ATNGQDRSYEQY
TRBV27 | ASSSGGGGYT